These 6 T cell receptor beta chains originate from one sample sequenced in a study of blood T cell repertoires in COVID-19. The assay was immunoSEQ multiplex PCR, and TCRdb's table has in-frame clones only and misses some. The sample records over 85,000 clones, 84% being singletons. Sequences were obtained from peripheral blood. All receptors derive from a man aged 35 to 55 with active or convalescent COVID-19.

The gene calls are TRBV4-1 and TRBJ2-1; 8 nucleotides align to TRBD1. CDR1 is MGHRA, CDR2 YSYEKL, per germline. J was trimmed by 7 bases and V by 4 bases; bases with no gene match: 6. This CDR3 has 14 residues. The CDR3 protein is CASSLGQGVNEQFF. In DNA form, the CDR3 reads TGCGCCAGCAGCCTCGGACAGGGTGTGAATGAGCAGTTCTTC.

The CDR3 region is CASRDSSSYNSPLHF. In DNA, the CDR3 is TGTGCCAGCAGAGACTCCAGCTCCTATAATTCACCCCTCCACTTT. The chain carries TRBV28 and TRBJ1-6, with no clear D. The CDR3 is 15 residues long. CDR1 is MDHEN and CDR2 is SYDVKM in the germline V gene. V was shortened by 6 bases and J by 0 bases, with 9 bases between the two germline ends.

V is TRBV7-6 and J is TRBJ1-1, with D unclear. This CDR3 region has 15 residues. The ends were cut back, 1 base at V and 7 bases at J, with 16 bases in the middle. The germline V gene encodes CDR1 SGHVS and CDR2 FNYEAQ. The CDR3 loop reads CASSLGSLSTSEAFF. CDR3 DNA sequence: TGTGCCAGCAGCTTAGGATCCCTTTCGACTAGTGAAGCTTTCTTT.

V gene TRBV7-9 combines with J gene TRBJ1-2, with D hard to call. Germline-derived CDR1 and CDR2 are SEHNR and FQNEAQ (reference sequence). CDR3 size: 11 residues. Between the trimmed V and J ends, which lost 2 bases and 5 bases, there was a span of 3 bases. In DNA, the CDR3 is TGTGCCAGCAGCTTACGTTATGGCTACACCTTC. Residues: CASSLRYGYTF.

The genes are TRBV6-1 and TRBJ1-6; D is unclear. There are 17 residues in the CDR3. Germline CDR1 MNHNS, CDR2 SASEGT. The V end was cut by 2 bases, the J end by 8 bases, with 19 bases between. The CDR3 spells CASSEMWYRRQDSPLHF. In DNA, the CDR3 is TGTGCCAGCAGTGAAATGTGGTATAGACGCCAGGATTCACCCCTCCACTTT.

V is TRBV11-2 and J is TRBJ1-3, with D tentatively TRBD1 (6 bases). Per germline, CDR1 SGHAT and CDR2 FQNNGV. Trimming took off 0 bases at V and 2 bases at J, with 11 bases between the two ends. This CDR3 region has 16 residues. The chain's CDR3 is CASSLDQGGTGNTIYF. The CDR3 nucleotides are TGTGCCAGCAGCTTAGATCAAGGGGGAACTGGAAACACCATATATTTT.